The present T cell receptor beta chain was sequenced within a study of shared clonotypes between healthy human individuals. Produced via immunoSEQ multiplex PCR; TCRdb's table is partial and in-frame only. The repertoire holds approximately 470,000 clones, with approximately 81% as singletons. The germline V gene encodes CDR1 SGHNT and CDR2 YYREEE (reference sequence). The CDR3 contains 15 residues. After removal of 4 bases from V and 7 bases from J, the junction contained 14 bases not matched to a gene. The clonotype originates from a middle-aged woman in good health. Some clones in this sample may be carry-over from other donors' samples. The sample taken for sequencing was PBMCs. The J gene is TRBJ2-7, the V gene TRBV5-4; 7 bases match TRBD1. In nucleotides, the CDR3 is TGTGCCAGCAGCCGGCTTACAGGGGTAGTCGGTGAGCAGTACTTC. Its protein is CASSRLTGVVGEQYF. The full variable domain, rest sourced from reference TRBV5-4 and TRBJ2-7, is ETGVTQSPTHLIKTRGQQVTLRCSSQSGHNTVSWYQQALGQGPQFIFQYYREEENGRGNFPPRFSGLQFPNYSSELNVNALELDDSALYLCASSRLTGVVGEQYFGPGTRLTVT.